The 29 T cell receptor beta chains in this list originate from one sample, sequenced in a study of beta chain features in type 1 diabetes. General observations from the study: There was a moderate but significant shortening of TCRB CDR3s in all four CD4+ subsets of Type 1 diabetes patients.

Antigens of these TCRs are unknown. Reverse transcription of all isolated RNA meant that expressed TCRB transcripts were sequenced. TCRdb's copy holds only in-frame clones and misses some; the assay was immunoSEQ multiplex PCR. There are around 600,000 clones in the sample; around 12% occur only once, and approximately 0.11% lies in the top ten. Sequencing input: naive CD4+ T cells from blood. The origin of the receptors is a young man with type 1 diabetes.

The table lists this clone with a few counts. The chain joins TRBV2 to TRBJ1-5, with 7 positions matching TRBD1. CDR1 SNHLY and CDR2 FYNNEI come from the germline V gene. J gave up 2 bases and V 3 bases, and 1 base lay outside the gene matches. This CDR3 contains 14 residues. In DNA form, the CDR3 reads TGTGCCAGCAGTGACGGGACAGGCAATCAGCCCCAGCATTTT. This gives the protein CASSDGTGNQPQHF.

This clone was seen more than once but under ten times. The V gene is TRBV29-1, the J gene TRBJ1-4; D not certain. The V end lost 0 bases, the J end lost 5 bases, and 10 bases lay between the germline ends. The CDR3 has 14 residues. Germline V gene data show CDR1 as SQVTM and CDR2 as ANQGSEA. The chain's CDR3 is CSVEDEPSNEKLFF. CDR3 nucleotides: TGCAGCGTTGAAGATGAGCCCTCGAATGAAAAACTGTTTTTT.

The chain combines TRBV27 with TRBJ1-5, with 8 nucleotides matching TRBD1. V lost 4 bases to trimming and J lost 6 bases; unmatched junction nucleotides: 8. The CDR3 totals 15 residues. Germline V gives CDR1 MNHEY, CDR2 SMNVEV (reference sequence). For the CDR3, the DNA is TGTGCCAGCAGTTCCGGGACAGGCAGTCGTCAGCCCCAGCATTTT. It encodes CASSSGTGSRQPQHF.

This clone has a handful of counts. The rearrangement uses TRBV7-2 and TRBJ2-2; D gene unclear. Trimming stripped 4 bases from V and 6 bases from J, with 9 bases between. Germline assignment: CDR1 SGHTA and CDR2 FQGNSA. The CDR3 is made up of 13 amino acids. CDR3: CASSYRVAGELFF. CDR3 bases: TGTGCCAGCAGCTATAGGGTGGCCGGGGAGCTGTTTTTT.

The chain recombines TRBV5-1 with TRBJ2-6, with D perhaps TRBD2 (5 bases). Trimming removed 4 bases from V and 5 bases from J, with 13 bases in between. Germline CDR1 is SGHRS and CDR2 is YFSETQ. This CDR3 contains 15 residues. CDR3 coding DNA: TGCGCCAGCAGCATCCGGGAACCTCGGGCCAACGTCCTGACTTTC. Translating it yields CASSIREPRANVLTF.

This clone was recorded a few times. This CDR3 is CASRTDRNEKLFF. DNA of the CDR3: TGTGCCAGCAGGACGGACCGTAATGAAAAACTGTTTTTT. V and J are TRBV2 and TRBJ1-4; D is undetermined. V lost 6 bases, J lost 4 bases, and 9 bases lay in between. The CDR3 spans 13 residues. Germline V gene data show CDR1 as SNHLY and CDR2 as FYNNEI. Supplemented by reference TRBV2 and TRBJ1-4, the full variable domain reads EPEVTQTPSHQVTQMGQEVILRCVPISNHLYFYWYRQILGQKVEFLVSFYNNEISEKSEIFDDQFSVERPDGSNFTLKIRSTKLEDSAMYFCASRTDRNEKLFFGSGTQLSVL.

The chain couples TRBV4-2 to TRBJ2-1, with a weak D call TRBD2 (6 bases). V lost 0 bases, J lost 2 bases, and 14 bases lay in between. In germline, CDR1 is LGHNA, CDR2 YNFKEQ. CDR3 length: 17 amino acids. The CDR3 loop reads CASSQDPQRVAYNEQFF. The CDR3 bases are TGTGCCAGCAGCCAAGATCCCCAGCGGGTAGCCTACAATGAGCAGTTCTTC.

There are a few counts of this clone. The V gene is TRBV10-3, the J gene TRBJ2-3; tentative D call: TRBD1 (6 bases). Germline V lookup: CDR1 ENHRY, CDR2 SYGVKD. The CDR3 runs 14 residues. With 4 bases removed from V and 0 bases from J, the gap between germline ends came to 8 bases. The chain's CDR3 is CAISGTASTDTQYF. CDR3 nucleotide sequence: TGTGCCATCAGTGGGACAGCAAGCACAGATACGCAGTATTTT.

Points on this clone: A read error may account for a junction end that differs from germline. The V gene is TRBV2, the J gene TRBJ2-1; 10 bases fit TRBD2. The CDR3 covers 13 residues. Per germline, CDR1 SNHLY and CDR2 FYNNEI. The CDR3 here is CASSEVAGGPRIF. The CDR3 DNA reads as TGTGCCAGCAGTGAAGTAGCGGGGGGCCCCCGCATCTTC.

Note on this clone: One end of the junction fails to match germline, which may point to a read error. The rearrangement links TRBV7-7 to TRBJ2-1, with 8 positions matching TRBD1. The germline V gene has CDR1 SSHAT and CDR2 FNYEAQ (reference sequence). The CDR3 sequence is 15 residues long. The CDR3 sequence: CASSLGQVRTNEQFF. CDR3 nucleotide sequence: TGTGCTAGCAGCTTGGGACAGGTTAGGACCAATGAGCAGTTCTTC.

The chain carries TRBV4-3 and TRBJ2-1, with D tentatively TRBD1 (5 bases). V shed 0 bases and J shed 8 bases, with 14 bases lying between them. Germline V CDR1 and CDR2: LGHNA, YSLEER. The CDR3 totals 15 residues. In DNA, the CDR3 is TGCGCCAGCAGCCAAGATATTCTAAGGGGCGATGAGCAGTTCTTC. This translates into CASSQDILRGDEQFF.

The genes are TRBV5-6 and TRBJ2-7; a possible D gene is TRBD1 (6 bases). The CDR3 extends over 12 amino acids. Looked up from germline, CDR1 is SGHDT and CDR2 is YYEEEE. V was cut by 3 bases and J by 4 bases, with 8 bases left in between. CDR3 loop: CASSSQGYEQYF. CDR3 in DNA: TGTGCCAGCAGCTCTCAGGGGTACGAGCAGTACTTC.

This clone appeared a few times. J is TRBJ1-3 and V is TRBV6-1; 8 bases match TRBD1. V lost 5 bases and J lost 7; bases outside the gene matches: 10. The CDR3 has 15 amino acids. The germline gives CDR1 MNHNS, CDR2 SASEGT. The CDR3 coding sequence is TGTGCCAGCAGTACGGACAGGGAGGTTTGGAACACCATATATTTT. Its protein is CASSTDREVWNTIYF.

The rearrangement joins TRBV11-2 to TRBJ1-2; the D gene is possibly TRBD1 (5 bases). Germline V gene data show CDR1 as SGHAT and CDR2 as FQNNGV. The CDR3 is 15 residues long. V lost 0 bases and J 5 bases, leaving 13 bases between the germline ends. The CDR3 sequence is CASSLDPPTDYGYTF. As DNA, the CDR3 is TGTGCCAGCAGCTTAGACCCCCCGACAGATTATGGCTACACCTTC.

This clone turned up a few times. V usage is TRBV5-4 and J usage is TRBJ2-1; the match to TRBD2 covers 9 bases. The CDR3 is 16 residues long. CDR1 and CDR2 from the germline V gene are SGHNT and YYREEE (reference sequence). V gave up 1 base and J gave up 9 bases; unmatched junction bases: 11. CDR3 nucleotides: TGTGCCAGCAGCTTGTACAGCGGGGGGCCCCCTCCTGAGCAGTTCTTC. It yields the protein CASSLYSGGPPPEQFF.

The CDR3 spells CASSLPLGGGSYNEQFF. The DNA of the CDR3 is TGTGCCAGCAGCTTACCCCTCGGAGGGGGTTCCTACAATGAGCAGTTCTTC. The chain combines TRBV7-2 with TRBJ2-1, with D perhaps assigned TRBD1 or TRBD2 (6 bases each). The germline V gene has CDR1 SGHTA and CDR2 FQGNSA. The CDR3 runs to 17 residues. The germline V and J ends were trimmed by 2 bases and 1 base, with 15 bases remaining between them. The whole variable domain, remainder taken from reference TRBV7-2 and TRBJ2-1, is GAGVSQSPSNKVTEKGKDVELRCDPISGHTALYWYRQSLGQGLEFLIYFQGNSAPDKSGLPSDRFSAERTGGSVSTLTIQRTQQEDSAVYLCASSLPLGGGSYNEQFFGPGTRLTVL.

The CDR3 is CASSLVSPGLVSYEQYF. The CDR3 DNA is TGTGCCAGCAGCTTAGTTAGTCCAGGCCTCGTTTCCTACGAGCAGTACTTC. V and J are TRBV7-8 and TRBJ2-7; unclear D gene. The CDR3 length is 17 residues. The V and J ends lost 1 base and 1 base respectively, with 17 bases between them. Germline assignment: CDR1 SGHVS and CDR2 FQNEAQ.

This chain joins TRBV7-6 and TRBJ1-6; D is unclear. The CDR3 runs to 15 residues. Per the germline V gene, CDR1 is SGHVS and CDR2 is FNYEAQ. V was cut by 0 bases and J by 8 bases, with 11 bases left in between. The CDR3 sequence: CASSLANGRDSPLHF. CDR3 DNA: TGTGCCAGCAGCTTAGCGAACGGAAGAGATTCACCCCTCCACTTT.

This clone was seen just once. This rearrangement joins TRBV5-1 to TRBJ2-6; TRBD1 matches at 8 bases. There are 21 residues in the CDR3. V gave up 2 bases and J gave up 0 bases; unmatched junction bases: 16. Germline CDR1 reads SGHRS; CDR2 reads YFSETQ. The CDR3 DNA reads as TGCGCCAGCAGCTTTGCGAGACAGGGGTTTCGTGGAAGCTCTGGGGCCAACGTCCTGACTTTC. It is translated as CASSFARQGFRGSSGANVLTF. Supplemented by reference TRBV5-1 and TRBJ2-6, the full variable domain reads KAGVTQTPRYLIKTRGQQVTLSCSPISGHRSVSWYQQTPGQGLQFLFEYFSETQRNKGNFPGRFSGRQFSNSRSEMNVSTLELGDSALYLCASSFARQGFRGSSGANVLTFGAGSRLTVL.

In this sample, this clone turned up a few times. This rearrangement joins TRBV29-1 to TRBJ1-5, with TRBD1 as a possible D gene (6 bases). The V gene lost 3 bases and the J gene lost 4 bases, with 13 bases spanning the gap. CDR3 length equals 14 residues. Germline V gene lookup returns CDR1 SQVTM and CDR2 ANQGSEA. The CDR3 bases are TGCAGCGTTGACACAGGGCGTGTAAATCAGCCCCAGCATTTT. Protein: CSVDTGRVNQPQHF.

V is TRBV10-3 and J is TRBJ1-5; D is uncertain. Trimming cost V 8 bases and J 1 base, with 9 bases left between them. The CDR3 contains 13 residues. From germline, CDR1 is ENHRY and CDR2 SYGVKD. The CDR3 bases are TGTGCCATCCAGTCCACCAGCAATCAGCCCCAGCATTTT. The encoded protein is CAIQSTSNQPQHF.

V and J are TRBV7-2 and TRBJ2-1; D may match TRBD1 or TRBD2 (6 bases each). The CDR3 loop spans 16 amino acids. Deletions cut 7 bases from V and 0 bases from J, with 16 bases between. CDR1 is SGHTA and CDR2 is FQGNSA in the germline V gene. In DNA form, the CDR3 reads TGTGCCAGCATCCTCAGAGGGGGGCCCTCCTACAATGAGCAGTTCTTC. This encodes CASILRGGPSYNEQFF.

The rearrangement joins TRBV30 to TRBJ1-4, with D tentatively TRBD1 (5 bases). The CDR3 totals 14 residues. The germline gives CDR1 GTSNPN, CDR2 SVGIG (reference sequence). V lost 0 bases, J lost 10 bases, and 15 bases lay in between. Here the CDR3 DNA reads TGTGCCTGGAGTGTGGGGCAGGAGAGTGGAAAACTGTTTTTT. The encoded protein is CAWSVGQESGKLFF.

The J gene is TRBJ1-4, the V gene TRBV29-1, with 7 bases that match TRBD1. CDR3 size: 14 residues. The ends lost 6 bases at V and 6 bases at J; junction bases unmatched: 10. The germline gives CDR1 SQVTM, CDR2 ANQGSEA. The CDR3 DNA sequence: TGCAGCGTGGACTCAGGGGGATCGGATGAAAAACTGTTTTTT. Translating gives CSVDSGGSDEKLFF.

The chain is built from TRBV28 and TRBJ2-7; TRBD1 agrees at 7 bases. The germline V gene has CDR1 MDHEN and CDR2 SYDVKM. Losses at the gene ends were 5 bases for V and 1 base for J; bases not matched to a gene: 8. CDR3 size: 15 residues. In DNA, the CDR3 is TGTGCCAGCAGTCACAGGTCGACAGGGTCCTACGAGCAGTACTTC. It is translated as CASSHRSTGSYEQYF.

A few counts support this clone. The chain couples TRBV27 to TRBJ1-5; D is unclear. The CDR3 runs 15 residues. The germline gives CDR1 MNHEY, CDR2 SMNVEV (reference sequence). V gave up 0 bases and J gave up 0 bases, with 6 bases separating them. The CDR3 sequence is CASSLSRISNQPQHF. As DNA, the CDR3 is TGTGCCAGCAGTTTATCCAGGATTAGCAATCAGCCCCAGCATTTT.

The chain recombines TRBV6-6 with TRBJ2-1; TRBD1 is a possible D gene (5 bases). With 6 bases removed from V and 3 bases from J, the gap between germline ends came to 9 bases. The germline gives CDR1 MNHNY, CDR2 SVGAGI (reference sequence). The CDR3 length is 13 residues. CDR3 sequence reads: CASSIDSYNEQFF. The CDR3 DNA is TGTGCCAGCAGCATAGACAGCTACAATGAGCAGTTCTTC.

On this clone itself: Since a much larger clone is just one base distant, this may be a read error. The sample holds other DNA sequences that translate to the same CDR3. The CDR3 sequence: CASSLNNEQFF. The CDR3, as DNA: TGTGCCAGCAGCTTGAACAATGAGCAGTTCTTC. The V call is TRBV5-6, the J call TRBJ2-1, with no clear D. Trimming shortened V by 1 base and J by 5 bases, and 1 base separated the two germline ends. This CDR3 contains 11 residues. Germline V gene sequence: CDR1 SGHDT, CDR2 YYEEEE.

V and J are TRBV7-9 and TRBJ2-3, with TRBD1 matching 10 bases. After removal of 2 bases from V and 1 base from J, the junction contained 3 bases not matched to a gene. The CDR3 has 16 amino acids. CDR1 SEHNR and CDR2 FQNEAQ come from the germline V gene (reference sequence). Here the CDR3 DNA reads TGTGCCAGCAGCTTACCCGGACAGGGGGGCACAGATACGCAGTATTTT. Its translation: CASSLPGQGGTDTQYF.